This T cell receptor (beta chain) originates from a study of graft-versus-host responses after intestinal transplantation. About the research overall: The whole recipient group had anti-thymocyte globulin induction followed by tacrolimus and steroids for roughly three years. Study-level results: Some GvH clones were seen earlier in gut or blood, suggesting intestinal origin.

Turning to this clone: Its antigen is not known.

Here immunoSEQ multiplex PCR was the method, and the copy in TCRdb shows in-frame clones only, minus some. The sample contains 99,000 or so clones, roughly 92% of which appear only once. Germline CDR1 MNHEY, CDR2 SMNVEV (reference sequence). The CDR3 has 16 residues. V was trimmed by 5 bases and J by 1 base, leaving 14 bases between them. The chain is built from TRBV27 and TRBJ2-2; a weak D match, TRBD2 (5 bases). The sequence came from a human donor who was the organ donor for an intestinal transplant. This specimen consisted of unstimulated CD8+ T cells sorted from spleen or lymph node cells, obtained before transplant. The CDR3 here is CASSPRVSGNTGELFF. CDR3 nucleotide sequence: TGTGCCAGCAGTCCCCGGGTGAGCGGGAACACCGGGGAGCTGTTTTTT.